This T cell receptor beta chain was found in a study of blood T cells in healthy people across ages. Turning to the study itself: Capture by template switching was about one barcoded beta molecule per two T cells.

Peripheral blood from each donor was collected in a volume of 9.5 to 10 milliliters. A J-beta primer mix and a sample-barcoded 5' primer were used in a second PCR of roughly 7 to 12 cycles. MiXCR was run by TCRdb on the 5' RACE reads, yielding one entry per CDR3 protein. The sample lists some 1.5 million distinct CDR3 sequences, about 42% occurring once. Regarding this clonotype: Antigen specificity is unknown.

Study outcomes and limitations: In long-lived donors, naive CD4+ cell counts and diversity exceeded those of aged donors.

CDR1 and CDR2 (germline): SEHNR, FQNEAQ (reference sequence). CDR3 size: 9 residues. The gene calls are TRBV7-9 and TRBJ2-2; D is uncertain. The sequence was obtained from a woman in her late teens or twenties in good health. Sequencing was performed on blood. In DNA form, the CDR3 reads TGTGTGTCCGCCGGGGAGCTGTTTTTT. Protein product: CVSAGELFF.